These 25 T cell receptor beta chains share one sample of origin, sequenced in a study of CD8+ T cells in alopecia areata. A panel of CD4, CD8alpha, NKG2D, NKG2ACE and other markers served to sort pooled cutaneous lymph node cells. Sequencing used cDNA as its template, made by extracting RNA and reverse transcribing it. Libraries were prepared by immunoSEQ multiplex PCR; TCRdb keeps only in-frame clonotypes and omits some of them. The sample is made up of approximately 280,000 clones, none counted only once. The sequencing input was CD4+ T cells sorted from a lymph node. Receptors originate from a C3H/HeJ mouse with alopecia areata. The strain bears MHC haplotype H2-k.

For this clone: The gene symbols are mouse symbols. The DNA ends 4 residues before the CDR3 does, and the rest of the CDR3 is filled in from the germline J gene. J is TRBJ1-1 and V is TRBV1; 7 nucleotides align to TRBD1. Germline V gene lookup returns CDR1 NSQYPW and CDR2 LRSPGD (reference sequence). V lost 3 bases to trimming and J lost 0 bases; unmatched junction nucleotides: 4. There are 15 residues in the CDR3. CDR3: CTCSAPGQSNTEVFF. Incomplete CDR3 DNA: TGCACCTGCAGTGCCCCGGGACAGTCAAACACA.

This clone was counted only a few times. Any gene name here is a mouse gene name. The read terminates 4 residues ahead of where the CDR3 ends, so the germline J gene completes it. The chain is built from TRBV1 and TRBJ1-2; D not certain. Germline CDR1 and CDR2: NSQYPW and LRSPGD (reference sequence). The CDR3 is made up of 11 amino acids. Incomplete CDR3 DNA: TGCACCTGCAGTGCAGAGGGC. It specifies CTCSAEG. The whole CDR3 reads CTCSAEGDYTF.

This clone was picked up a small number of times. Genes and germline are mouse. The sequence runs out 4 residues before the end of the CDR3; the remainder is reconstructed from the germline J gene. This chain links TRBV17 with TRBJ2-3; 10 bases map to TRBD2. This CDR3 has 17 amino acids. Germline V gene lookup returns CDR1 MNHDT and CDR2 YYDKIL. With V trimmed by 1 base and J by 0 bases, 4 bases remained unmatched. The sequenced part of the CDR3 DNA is TGTGCTAGCAGTAGAGGGACTGGGGGCTCTAGTGCAGAA. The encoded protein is CASSRGTGGSSAE. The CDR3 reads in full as CASSRGTGGSSAETLYF.

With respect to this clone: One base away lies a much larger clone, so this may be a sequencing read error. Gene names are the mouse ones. CDR3 DNA, as far as it was read: TGTGCCAGCAGTGATTGGGTTGCAGAA. As protein: CASSDWVAE. The complete CDR3 sequence is CASSDWVAETLYF. The chain couples TRBV13-1 to TRBJ2-3, with D unresolved. The read stops 4 residues short of the end of the CDR3; the missing end is completed from the germline J gene. Germline loops: CDR1 NSHNY, CDR2 SYGAGN. Trimming stripped 1 base from V and 2 bases from J, with 5 bases between. CDR3 size: 13 residues.

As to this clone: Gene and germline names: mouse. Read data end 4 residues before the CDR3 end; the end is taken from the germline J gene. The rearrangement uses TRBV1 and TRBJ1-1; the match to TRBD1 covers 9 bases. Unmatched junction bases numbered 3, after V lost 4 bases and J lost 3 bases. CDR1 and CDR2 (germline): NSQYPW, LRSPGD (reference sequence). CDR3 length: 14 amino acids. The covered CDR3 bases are TGCACCTGCAGTGAGGGACAGGGATACACA. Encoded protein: CTCSEGQGYT. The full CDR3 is CTCSEGQGYTEVFF.

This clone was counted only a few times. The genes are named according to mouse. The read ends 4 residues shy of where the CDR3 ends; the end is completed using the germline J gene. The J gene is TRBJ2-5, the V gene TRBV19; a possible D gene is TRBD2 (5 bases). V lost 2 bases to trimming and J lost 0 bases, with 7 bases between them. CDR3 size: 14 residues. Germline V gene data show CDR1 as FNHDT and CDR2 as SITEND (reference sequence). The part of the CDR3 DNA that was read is TGTGCCAGCAGTATTGGACTTAACCAAGAC. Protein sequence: CASSIGLNQD. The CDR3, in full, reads CASSIGLNQDTQYF.

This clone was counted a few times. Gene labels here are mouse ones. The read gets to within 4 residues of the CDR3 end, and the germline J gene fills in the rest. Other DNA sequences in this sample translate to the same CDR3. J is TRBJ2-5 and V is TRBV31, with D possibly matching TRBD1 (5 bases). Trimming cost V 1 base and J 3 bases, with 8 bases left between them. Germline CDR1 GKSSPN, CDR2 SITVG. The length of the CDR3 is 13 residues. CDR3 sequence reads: CAWSQGQQDTQYF. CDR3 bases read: TGTGCCTGGAGTCAAGGACAACAAGAC.

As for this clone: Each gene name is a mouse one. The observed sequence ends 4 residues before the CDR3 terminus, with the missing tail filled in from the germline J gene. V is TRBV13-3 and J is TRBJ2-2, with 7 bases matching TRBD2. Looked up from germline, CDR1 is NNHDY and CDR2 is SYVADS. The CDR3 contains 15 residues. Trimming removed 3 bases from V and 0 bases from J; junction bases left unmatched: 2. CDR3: CASSALGANTGQLYF. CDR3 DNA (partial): TGTGCCAGCAGTGCCCTGGGGGCAAACACCGGG.

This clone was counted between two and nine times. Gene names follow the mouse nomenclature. The chain's CDR3 is CASSLGTGETSAETLYF. The CDR3 bases that were read are TGTGCCAGCAGCTTGGGGACTGGGGAGACTAGTGCAGAA. The genes are TRBV3 and TRBJ2-3; 10 nucleotides align to TRBD2. The missing CDR3 end, 4 residues past where the read stops, is filled in from the germline J gene. J lost 0 bases, V lost 3 bases, and 6 bases had no gene match. The CDR3 extends over 17 amino acids. Germline loops: CDR1 SNHLY, CDR2 FYNGKV (reference sequence).

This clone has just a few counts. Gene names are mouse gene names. Here the CDR3 reads CTCSAIGQNNSPLYF. The sequenced part of the CDR3 DNA is TGCACCTGCAGTGCAATCGGACAGAATAATTCGCCC. The chain recombines TRBV1 with TRBJ1-6, with a tentative D call TRBD1 (6 bases). The read terminates 3 residues before the CDR3 end, so the remaining end is supplied by the germline J gene. TRBJ1-6 is assigned to the ORF class and has an uncertain function. Trimming pared 2 bases from V and 5 bases from J, leaving 10 bases between. Germline V gene data show CDR1 as NSQYPW and CDR2 as LRSPGD (reference sequence). CDR3 length: 15 amino acids.

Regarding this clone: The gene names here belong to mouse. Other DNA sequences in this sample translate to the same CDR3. Incomplete CDR3 DNA: TGTGCCAGCGGTGATGCCCTGGGGGGGCGCTCCTAT. Its protein product is CASGDALGGRSY. The whole CDR3 sequence is CASGDALGGRSYEQYF. The chain has TRBV13-2 and TRBJ2-7; 10 bases are shared with TRBD2. The CDR3 extends 4 residues past the end of the read, so its final part is completed from the germline J gene. Germline-derived CDR1 and CDR2 are NNHNN and SYGAGS (reference sequence). V lost 0 bases and J lost 0; bases outside the gene matches: 3. CDR3 length: 16 amino acids.

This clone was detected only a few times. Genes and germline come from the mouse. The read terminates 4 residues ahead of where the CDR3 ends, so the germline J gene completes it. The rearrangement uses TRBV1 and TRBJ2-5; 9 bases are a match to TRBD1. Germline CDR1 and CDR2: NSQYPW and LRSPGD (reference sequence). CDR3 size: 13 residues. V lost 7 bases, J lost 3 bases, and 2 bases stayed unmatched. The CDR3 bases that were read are TGCACCTGCACAGACAGGGGGCAAGAC. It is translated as CTCTDRGQD. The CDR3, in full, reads CTCTDRGQDTQYF.

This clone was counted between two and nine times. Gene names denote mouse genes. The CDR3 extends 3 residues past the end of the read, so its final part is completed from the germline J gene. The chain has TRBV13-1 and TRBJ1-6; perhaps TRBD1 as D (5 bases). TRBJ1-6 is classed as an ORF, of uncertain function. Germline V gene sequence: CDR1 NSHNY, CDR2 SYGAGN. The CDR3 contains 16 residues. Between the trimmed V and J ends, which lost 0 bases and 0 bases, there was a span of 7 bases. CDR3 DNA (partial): TGTGCCAGCAGTGATGGGACATCTTCCTATAATTCGCCC. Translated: CASSDGTSSYNSP. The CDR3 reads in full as CASSDGTSSYNSPLYF.

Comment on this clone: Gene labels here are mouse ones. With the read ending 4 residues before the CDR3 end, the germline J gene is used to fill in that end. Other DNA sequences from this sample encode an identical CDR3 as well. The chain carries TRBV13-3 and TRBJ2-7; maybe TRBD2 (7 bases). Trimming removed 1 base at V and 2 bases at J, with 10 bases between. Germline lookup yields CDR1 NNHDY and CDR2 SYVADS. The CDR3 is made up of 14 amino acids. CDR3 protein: CASSDPGGAYEQYF. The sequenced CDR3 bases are TGTGCCAGCAGTGATCCGGGGGGCGCCTAT.

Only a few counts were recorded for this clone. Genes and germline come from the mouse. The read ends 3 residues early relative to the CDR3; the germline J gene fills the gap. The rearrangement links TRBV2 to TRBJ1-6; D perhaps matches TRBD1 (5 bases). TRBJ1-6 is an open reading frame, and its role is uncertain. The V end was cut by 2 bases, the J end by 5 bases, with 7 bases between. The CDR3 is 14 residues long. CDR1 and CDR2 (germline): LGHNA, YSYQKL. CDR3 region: CASSQRQNNSPLYF. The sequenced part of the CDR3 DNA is TGTGCCAGCAGCCAAAGACAGAATAATTCGCCC.

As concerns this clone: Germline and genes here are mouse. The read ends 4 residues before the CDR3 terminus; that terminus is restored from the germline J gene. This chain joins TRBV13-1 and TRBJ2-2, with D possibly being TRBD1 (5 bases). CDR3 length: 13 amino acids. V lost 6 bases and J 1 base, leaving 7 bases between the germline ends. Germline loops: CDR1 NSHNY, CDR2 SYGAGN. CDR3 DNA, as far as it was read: TGTGCCAGCACAAGGGGAAACACCGGG. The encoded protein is CASTRGNTG. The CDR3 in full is CASTRGNTGQLYF.

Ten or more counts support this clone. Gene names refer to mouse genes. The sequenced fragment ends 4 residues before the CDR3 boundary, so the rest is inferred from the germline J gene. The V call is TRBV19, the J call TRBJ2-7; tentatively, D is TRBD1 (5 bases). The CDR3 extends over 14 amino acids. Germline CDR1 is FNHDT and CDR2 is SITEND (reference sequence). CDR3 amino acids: CASSYQGRLYEQYF. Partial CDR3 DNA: TGTGCCAGCAGTTACCAGGGAAGGTTATAT.

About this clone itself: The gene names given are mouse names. The CDR3 DNA, read in part, is TGTGCCAGCGGTCCGGACTGGGGGAACTATGCT. Encoded protein: CASGPDWGNYA. From start to end, the CDR3 is CASGPDWGNYAEQFF. The V gene is TRBV13-2, the J gene TRBJ2-1; 10 nucleotides align to TRBD2. The sequenced fragment ends 4 residues before the CDR3 boundary, so the rest is inferred from the germline J gene. Germline V gene lookup returns CDR1 NNHNN and CDR2 SYGAGS (reference sequence). The CDR3 sequence is 15 residues long. The V segment lost 4 bases and the J segment 1 base; nucleotides outside the gene matches: 2.

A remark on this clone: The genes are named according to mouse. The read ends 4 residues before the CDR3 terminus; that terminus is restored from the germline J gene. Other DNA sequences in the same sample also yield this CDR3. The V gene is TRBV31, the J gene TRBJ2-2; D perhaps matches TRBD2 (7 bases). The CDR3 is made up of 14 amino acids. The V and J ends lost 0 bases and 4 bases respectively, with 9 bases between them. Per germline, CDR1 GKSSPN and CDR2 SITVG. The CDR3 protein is CAWSLWGATGQLYF. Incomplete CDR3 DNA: TGTGCCTGGAGTCTATGGGGGGCCACCGGG.

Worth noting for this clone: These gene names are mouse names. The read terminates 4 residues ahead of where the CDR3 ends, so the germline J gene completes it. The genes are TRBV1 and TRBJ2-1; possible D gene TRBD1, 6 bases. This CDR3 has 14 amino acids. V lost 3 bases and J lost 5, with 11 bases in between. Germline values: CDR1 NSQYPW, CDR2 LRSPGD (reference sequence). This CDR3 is CTCSAPGDDAEQFF. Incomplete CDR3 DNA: TGCACCTGCAGTGCTCCAGGGGACGATGCT.

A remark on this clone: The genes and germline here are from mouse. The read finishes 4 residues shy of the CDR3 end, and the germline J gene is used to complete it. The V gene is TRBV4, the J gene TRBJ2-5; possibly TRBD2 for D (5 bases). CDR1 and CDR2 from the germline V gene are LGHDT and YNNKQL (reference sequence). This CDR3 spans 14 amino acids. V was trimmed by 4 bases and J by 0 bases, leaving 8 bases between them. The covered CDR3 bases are TGTGCCAGCAGCTCCGGACTCAACCAAGAC. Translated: CASSSGLNQD. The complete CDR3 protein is CASSSGLNQDTQYF.

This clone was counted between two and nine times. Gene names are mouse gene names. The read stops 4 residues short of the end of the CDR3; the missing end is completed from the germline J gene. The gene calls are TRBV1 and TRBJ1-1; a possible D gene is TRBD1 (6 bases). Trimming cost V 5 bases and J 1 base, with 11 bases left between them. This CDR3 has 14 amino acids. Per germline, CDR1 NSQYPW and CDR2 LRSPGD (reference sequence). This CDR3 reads CTCSPRQENTEVFF. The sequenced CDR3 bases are TGCACCTGCAGTCCACGACAGGAAAACACA. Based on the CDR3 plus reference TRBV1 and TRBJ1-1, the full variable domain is VTLLEQNPRWRLVPRGQAVNLRCILKNSQYPWMSWYQQDLQKQLQWLFTLRSPGDKEVKSLPGADYLATRVTDTELRLQVANMSQGRTLYCTCSPRQENTEVFFGKGTRLTVV.

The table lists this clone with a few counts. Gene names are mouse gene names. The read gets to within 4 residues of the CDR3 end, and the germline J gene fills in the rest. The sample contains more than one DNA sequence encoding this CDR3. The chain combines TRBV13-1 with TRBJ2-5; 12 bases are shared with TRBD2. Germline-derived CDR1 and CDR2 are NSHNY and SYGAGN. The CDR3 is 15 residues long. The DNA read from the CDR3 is TGTGCCAGCAGTGATGGACTGGGGGGGCAGGAC. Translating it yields CASSDGLGGQD. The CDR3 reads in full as CASSDGLGGQDTQYF.

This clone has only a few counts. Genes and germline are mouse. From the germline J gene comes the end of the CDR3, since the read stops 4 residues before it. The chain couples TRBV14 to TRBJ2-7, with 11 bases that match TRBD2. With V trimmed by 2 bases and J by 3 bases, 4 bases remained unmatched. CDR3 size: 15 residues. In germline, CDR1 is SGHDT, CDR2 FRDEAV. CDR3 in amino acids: CASSFGDWGIYEQYF. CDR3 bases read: TGTGCCAGCAGTTTTGGGGACTGGGGGATCTAT.

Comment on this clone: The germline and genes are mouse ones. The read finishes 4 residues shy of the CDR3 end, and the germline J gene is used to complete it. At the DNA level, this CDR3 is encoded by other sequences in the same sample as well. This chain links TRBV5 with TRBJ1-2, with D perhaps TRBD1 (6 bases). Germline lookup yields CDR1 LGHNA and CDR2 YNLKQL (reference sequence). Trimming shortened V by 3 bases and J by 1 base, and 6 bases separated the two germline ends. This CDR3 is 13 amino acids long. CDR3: CASSQGQNSDYTF. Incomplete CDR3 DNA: TGTGCCAGCAGCCAGGGACAAAACTCC.